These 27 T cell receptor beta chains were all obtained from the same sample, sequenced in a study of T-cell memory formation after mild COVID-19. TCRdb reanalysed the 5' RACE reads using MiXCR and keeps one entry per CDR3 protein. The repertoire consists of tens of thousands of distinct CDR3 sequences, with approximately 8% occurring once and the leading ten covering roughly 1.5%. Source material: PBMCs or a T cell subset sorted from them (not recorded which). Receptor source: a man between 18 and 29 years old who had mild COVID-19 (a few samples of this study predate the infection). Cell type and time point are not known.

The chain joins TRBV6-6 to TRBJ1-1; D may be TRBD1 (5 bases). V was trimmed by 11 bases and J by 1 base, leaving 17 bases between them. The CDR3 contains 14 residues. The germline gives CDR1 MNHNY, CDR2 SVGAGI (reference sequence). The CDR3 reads CACLLGTANTEAFF. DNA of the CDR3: TGTGCCTGCCTGCTTGGGACCGCGAACACTGAAGCTTTCTTT.

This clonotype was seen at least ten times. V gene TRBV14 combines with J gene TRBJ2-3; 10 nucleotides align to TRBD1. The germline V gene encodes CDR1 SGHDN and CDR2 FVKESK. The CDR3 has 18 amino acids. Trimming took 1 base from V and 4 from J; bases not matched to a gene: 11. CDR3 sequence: CASSQVGLRDRGADTQYF. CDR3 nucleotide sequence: TGTGCCAGCAGCCAAGTTGGCCTCCGGGACAGGGGCGCAGATACGCAGTATTTT.

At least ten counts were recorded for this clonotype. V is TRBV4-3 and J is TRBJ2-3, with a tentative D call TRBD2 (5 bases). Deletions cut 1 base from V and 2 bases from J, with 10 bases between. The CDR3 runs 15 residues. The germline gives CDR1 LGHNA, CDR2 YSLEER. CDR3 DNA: TGCGCCAGCAGCCAAGGGTCCGGGGACACAGATACGCAGTATTTT. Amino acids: CASSQGSGDTDTQYF.

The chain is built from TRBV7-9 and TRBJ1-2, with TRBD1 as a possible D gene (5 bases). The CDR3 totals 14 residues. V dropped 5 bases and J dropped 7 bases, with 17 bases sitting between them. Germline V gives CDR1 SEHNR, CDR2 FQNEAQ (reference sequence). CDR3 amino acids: CASSLNQGQGGYTF. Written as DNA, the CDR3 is TGTGCCAGCAGCCTCAACCAGGGCCAAGGTGGCTACACCTTC.

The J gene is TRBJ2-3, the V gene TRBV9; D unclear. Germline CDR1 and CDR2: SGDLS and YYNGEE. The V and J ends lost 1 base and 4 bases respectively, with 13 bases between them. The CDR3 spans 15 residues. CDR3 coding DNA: TGTGCCAGCAGCGTAAATGGGCAAAGACCAGATACGCAGTATTTT. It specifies CASSVNGQRPDTQYF.

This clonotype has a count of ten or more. The DNA for the CDR3 is TGTGCCAGCAGCCAAAGTGTGGTTGGCTACACCTTC. Residues: CASSQSVVGYTF. V and J are TRBV3-1 and TRBJ1-2, with D hard to call. CDR3 length equals 12 residues. The ends were cut back, 2 bases at V and 7 bases at J, with 8 bases in the middle. Germline CDR1 LGHDT, CDR2 YNNKEL (reference sequence).

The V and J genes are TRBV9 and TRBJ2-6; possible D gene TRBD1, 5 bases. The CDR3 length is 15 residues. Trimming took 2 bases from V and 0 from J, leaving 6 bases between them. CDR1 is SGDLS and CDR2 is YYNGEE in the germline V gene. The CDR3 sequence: CASSVQGSGANVLTF. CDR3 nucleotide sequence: TGTGCCAGCAGCGTCCAGGGCTCTGGGGCCAACGTCCTGACTTTC.

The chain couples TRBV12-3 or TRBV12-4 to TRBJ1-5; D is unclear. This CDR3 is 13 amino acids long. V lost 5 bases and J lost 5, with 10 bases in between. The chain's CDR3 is CASSRESDQPQHF. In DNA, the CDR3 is TGTGCCAGCAGTCGCGAAAGCGATCAGCCCCAGCATTTT.

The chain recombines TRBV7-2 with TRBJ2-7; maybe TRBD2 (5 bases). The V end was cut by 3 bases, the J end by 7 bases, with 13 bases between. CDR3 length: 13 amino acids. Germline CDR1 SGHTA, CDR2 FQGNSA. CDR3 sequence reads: CASSFARGGEQYV. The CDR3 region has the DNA TGTGCCAGCAGCTTCGCCCGGGGTGGGGAGCAGTACGTC.

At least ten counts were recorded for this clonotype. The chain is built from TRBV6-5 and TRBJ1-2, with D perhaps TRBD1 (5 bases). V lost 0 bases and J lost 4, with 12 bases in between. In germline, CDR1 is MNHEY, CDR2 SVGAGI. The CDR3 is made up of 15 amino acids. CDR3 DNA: TGTGCCAGCAGTTACTCCGGGGCACGAGCCTATGGCTACACCTTC. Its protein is CASSYSGARAYGYTF.

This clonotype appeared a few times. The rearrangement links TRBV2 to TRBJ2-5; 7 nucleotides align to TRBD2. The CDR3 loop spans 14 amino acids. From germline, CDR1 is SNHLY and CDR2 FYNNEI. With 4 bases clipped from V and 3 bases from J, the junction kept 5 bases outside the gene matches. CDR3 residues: CASSGWGGKETQYF. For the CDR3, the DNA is TGTGCCAGCAGTGGGTGGGGGGGTAAAGAGACCCAGTACTTC. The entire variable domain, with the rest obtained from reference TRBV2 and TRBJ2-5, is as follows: EPEVTQTPSHQVTQMGQEVILRCVPISNHLYFYWYRQILGQKVEFLVSFYNNEISEKSEIFDDQFSVERPDGSNFTLKIRSTKLEDSAMYFCASSGWGGKETQYFGPGTRLLVL.

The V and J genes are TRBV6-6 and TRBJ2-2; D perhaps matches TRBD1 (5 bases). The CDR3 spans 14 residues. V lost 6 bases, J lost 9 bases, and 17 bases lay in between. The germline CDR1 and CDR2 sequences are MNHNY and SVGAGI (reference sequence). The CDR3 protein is CASSLPPQGRELFF. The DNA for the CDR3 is TGTGCCAGCAGCCTCCCCCCGCAGGGTCGGGAGCTGTTTTTT.

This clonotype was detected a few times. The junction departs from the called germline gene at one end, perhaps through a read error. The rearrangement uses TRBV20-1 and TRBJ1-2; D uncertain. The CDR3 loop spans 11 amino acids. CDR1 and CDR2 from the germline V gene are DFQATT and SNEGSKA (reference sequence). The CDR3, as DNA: TGCAGTTTGTGGACTAAGTATGGCTACACCTTC. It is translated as CSLWTKYGYTF.

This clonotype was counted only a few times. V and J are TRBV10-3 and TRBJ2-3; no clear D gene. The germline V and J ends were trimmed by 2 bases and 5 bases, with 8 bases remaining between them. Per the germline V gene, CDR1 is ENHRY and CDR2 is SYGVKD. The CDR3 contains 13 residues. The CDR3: CAISELILDTQYF. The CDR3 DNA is TGTGCCATCAGTGAGCTGATCCTAGATACGCAGTATTTT.

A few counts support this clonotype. CDR3 loop: CASSLIREGARELFF. The CDR3 DNA sequence: TGCGCCAGCAGCCTCATCAGGGAGGGGGCCCGGGAGCTGTTTTTT. The V call is TRBV5-1, the J call TRBJ2-2; D could derive from TRBD1 or TRBD2 (7 bases each). The CDR3 is made up of 15 amino acids. Deletions cut 4 bases from V and 9 bases from J, with 19 bases between. Germline CDR1 and CDR2: SGHRS and YFSETQ.

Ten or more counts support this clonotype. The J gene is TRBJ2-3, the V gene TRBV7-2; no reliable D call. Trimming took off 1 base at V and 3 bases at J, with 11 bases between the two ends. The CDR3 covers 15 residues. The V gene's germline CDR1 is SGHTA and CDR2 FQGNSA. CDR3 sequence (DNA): TGTGCCAGCAGCTTAGGCCTAGACCGTACAGATACGCAGTATTTT. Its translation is CASSLGLDRTDTQYF. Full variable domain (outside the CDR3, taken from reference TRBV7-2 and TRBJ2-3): GAGVSQSPSNKVTEKGKDVELRCDPISGHTALYWYRQSLGQGLEFLIYFQGNSAPDKSGLPSDRFSAERTGGSVSTLTIQRTQQEDSAVYLCASSLGLDRTDTQYFGPGTRLTVL.

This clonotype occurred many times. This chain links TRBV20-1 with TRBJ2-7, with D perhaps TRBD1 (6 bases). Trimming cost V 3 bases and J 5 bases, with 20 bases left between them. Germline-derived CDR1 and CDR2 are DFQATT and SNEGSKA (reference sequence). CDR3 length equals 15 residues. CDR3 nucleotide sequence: TGCAGTGCTAGTGCTCGAGTTGGGGGCCCCCACGAGCAGTACTTC. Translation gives CSASARVGGPHEQYF.

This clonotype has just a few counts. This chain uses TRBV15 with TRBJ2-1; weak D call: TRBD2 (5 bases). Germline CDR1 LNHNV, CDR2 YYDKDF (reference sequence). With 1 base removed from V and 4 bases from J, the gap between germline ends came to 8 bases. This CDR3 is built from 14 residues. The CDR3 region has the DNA TGTGCCACCAGCAGAGTTGGACTTTACAATGAGCAGTTCTTC. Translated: CATSRVGLYNEQFF.

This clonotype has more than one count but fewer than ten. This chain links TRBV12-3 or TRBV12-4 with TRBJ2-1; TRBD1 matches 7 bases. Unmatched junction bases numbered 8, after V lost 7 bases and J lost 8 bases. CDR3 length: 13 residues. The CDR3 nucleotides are TGTGCCAGCACCGTAGGGGGCAGGTATGAGCAGTTCTTC. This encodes CASTVGGRYEQFF.

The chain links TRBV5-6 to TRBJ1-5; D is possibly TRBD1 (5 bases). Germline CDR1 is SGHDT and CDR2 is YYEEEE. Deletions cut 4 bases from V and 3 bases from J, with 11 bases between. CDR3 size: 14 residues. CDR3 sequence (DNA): TGTGCCAGCAGCGACAGTAGAAACAATCAGCCCCAGCATTTT. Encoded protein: CASSDSRNNQPQHF.

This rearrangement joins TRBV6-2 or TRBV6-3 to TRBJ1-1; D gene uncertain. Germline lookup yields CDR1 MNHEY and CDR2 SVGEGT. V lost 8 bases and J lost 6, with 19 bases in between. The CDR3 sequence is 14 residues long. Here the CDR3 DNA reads TGTGCCAGCGAACACCAATTAGGGATGTCTGAAGCTTTCTTT. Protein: CASEHQLGMSEAFF.

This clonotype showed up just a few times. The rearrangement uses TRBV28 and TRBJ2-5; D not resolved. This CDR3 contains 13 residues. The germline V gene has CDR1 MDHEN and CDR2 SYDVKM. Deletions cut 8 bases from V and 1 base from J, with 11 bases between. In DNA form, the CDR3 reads TGTGCCAGCGGAGAAGTTGTCCAAGAGACCCAGTACTTC. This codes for CASGEVVQETQYF.

The DNA for the CDR3 is TGTGCCACCAGTGAGCCGGCCAGGGATGAGCAGTTCTTC. Protein sequence: CATSEPARDEQFF. The chain links TRBV24-1 to TRBJ2-1, with D possibly TRBD1 on 5 matching bases. Germline V lookup: CDR1 KGHDR, CDR2 SFDVKD. With 4 bases removed from V and 8 bases from J, the gap between germline ends came to 11 bases. This CDR3 spans 13 amino acids.

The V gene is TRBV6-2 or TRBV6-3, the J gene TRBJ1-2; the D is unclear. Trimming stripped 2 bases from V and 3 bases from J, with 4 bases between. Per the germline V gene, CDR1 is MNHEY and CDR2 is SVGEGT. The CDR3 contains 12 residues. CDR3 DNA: TGTGCCAGCAGTTACCCGGACTATGGCTACACCTTC. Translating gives CASSYPDYGYTF.

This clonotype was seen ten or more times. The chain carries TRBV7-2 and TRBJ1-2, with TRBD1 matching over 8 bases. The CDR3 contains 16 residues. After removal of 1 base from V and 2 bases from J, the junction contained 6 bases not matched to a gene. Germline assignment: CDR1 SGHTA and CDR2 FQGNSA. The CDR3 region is CASSLGGTGTNYGYTF. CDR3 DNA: TGTGCCAGCAGCTTAGGAGGGACAGGAACGAACTATGGCTACACCTTC.

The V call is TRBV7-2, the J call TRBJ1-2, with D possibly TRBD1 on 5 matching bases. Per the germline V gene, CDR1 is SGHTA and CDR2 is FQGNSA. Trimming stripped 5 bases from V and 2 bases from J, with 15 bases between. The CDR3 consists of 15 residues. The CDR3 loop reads CASSPVSRGNYGYTF. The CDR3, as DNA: TGTGCCAGCAGCCCCGTCTCTCGGGGGAACTATGGCTACACCTTC. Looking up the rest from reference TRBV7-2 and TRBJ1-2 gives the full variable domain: GAGVSQSPSNKVTEKGKDVELRCDPISGHTALYWYRQSLGQGLEFLIYFQGNSAPDKSGLPSDRFSAERTGGSVSTLTIQRTQQEDSAVYLCASSPVSRGNYGYTFGSGTRLTVV.

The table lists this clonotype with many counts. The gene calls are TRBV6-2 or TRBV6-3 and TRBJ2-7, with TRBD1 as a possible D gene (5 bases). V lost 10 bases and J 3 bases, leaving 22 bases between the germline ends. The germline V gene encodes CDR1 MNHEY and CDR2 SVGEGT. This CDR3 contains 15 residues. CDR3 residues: CATPWAARGNYEQYV. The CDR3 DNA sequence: TGTGCCACTCCCTGGGCGGCTAGGGGTAACTACGAGCAGTACGTC.